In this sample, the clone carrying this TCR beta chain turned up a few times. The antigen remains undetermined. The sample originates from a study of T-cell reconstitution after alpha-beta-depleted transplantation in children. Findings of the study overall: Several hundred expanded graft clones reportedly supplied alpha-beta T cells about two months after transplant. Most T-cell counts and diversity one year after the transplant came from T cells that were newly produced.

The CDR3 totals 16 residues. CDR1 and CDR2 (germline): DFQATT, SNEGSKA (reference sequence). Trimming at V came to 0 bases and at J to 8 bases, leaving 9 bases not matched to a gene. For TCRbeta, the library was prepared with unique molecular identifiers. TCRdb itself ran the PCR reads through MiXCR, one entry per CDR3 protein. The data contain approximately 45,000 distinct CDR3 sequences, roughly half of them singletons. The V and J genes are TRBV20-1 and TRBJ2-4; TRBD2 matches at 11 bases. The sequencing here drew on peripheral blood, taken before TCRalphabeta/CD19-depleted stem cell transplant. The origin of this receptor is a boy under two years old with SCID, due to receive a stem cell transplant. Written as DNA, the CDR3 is TGCAGTGCTAGAGATAGCGGGGGGGCCTGGTCTGACATTCAGTACTTC. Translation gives CSARDSGGAWSDIQYF.